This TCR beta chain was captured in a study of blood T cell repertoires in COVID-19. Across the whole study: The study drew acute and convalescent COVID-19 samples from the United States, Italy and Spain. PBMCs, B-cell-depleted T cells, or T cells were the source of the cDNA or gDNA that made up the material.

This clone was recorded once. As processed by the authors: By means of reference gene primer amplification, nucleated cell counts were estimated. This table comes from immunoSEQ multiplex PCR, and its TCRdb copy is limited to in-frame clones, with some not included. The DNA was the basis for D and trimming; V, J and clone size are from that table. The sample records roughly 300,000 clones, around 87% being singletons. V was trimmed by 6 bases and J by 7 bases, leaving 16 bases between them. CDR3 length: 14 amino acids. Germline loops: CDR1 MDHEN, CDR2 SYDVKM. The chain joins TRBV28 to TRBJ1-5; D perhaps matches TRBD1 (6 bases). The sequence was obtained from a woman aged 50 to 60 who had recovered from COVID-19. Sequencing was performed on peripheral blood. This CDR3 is CASREGGGGQPQHF. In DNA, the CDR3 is TGTGCCAGCAGAGAAGGGGGGGGCGGGCAGCCCCAGCATTTT.